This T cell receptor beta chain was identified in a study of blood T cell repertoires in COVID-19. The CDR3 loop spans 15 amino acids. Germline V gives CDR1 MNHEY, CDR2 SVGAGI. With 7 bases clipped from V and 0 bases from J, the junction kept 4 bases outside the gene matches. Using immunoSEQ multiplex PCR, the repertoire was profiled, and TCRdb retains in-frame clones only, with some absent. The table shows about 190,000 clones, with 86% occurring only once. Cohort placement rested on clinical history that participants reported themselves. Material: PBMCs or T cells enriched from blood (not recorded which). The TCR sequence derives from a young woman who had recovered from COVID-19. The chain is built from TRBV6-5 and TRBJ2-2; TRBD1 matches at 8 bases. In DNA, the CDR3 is TGTGCCAGCATACTGGGACAGGCGAACACCGGGGAGCTGTTTTTT. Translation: CASILGQANTGELFF.